The present entry profiles one T cell receptor (beta chain) with its context. This entry belongs to a study of blood T cells in healthy people across ages. As for the study in general: Capture by template switching was about one barcoded beta molecule per two T cells.

Peripheral blood from each donor was collected in a volume of about 9.9 milliliters. Each sample provided at least 5.5 micrograms of extracted total RNA. PCR was performed a second time for roughly 7 to 11 cycles using a sample-barcoded 5' primer and a J-beta primer mix. Researchers report that each sample yielded at least 3 million CDR3-containing paired-end reads. One entry per CDR3 protein results from TCRdb running MiXCR on the 5' RACE reads. Found here are 500,000 to 650,000 distinct CDR3 sequences, about 26% of them singletons; the top ten hold about 3.9%. Germline assignment: CDR1 MNHEY and CDR2 SMNVEV (reference sequence). This CDR3 contains 15 residues. V was shortened by 6 bases and J by 0 bases, with 14 bases between the two germline ends. This sample was also put to use in a study of T cells of mothers and their children.

The receptor was isolated from a boy aged 2-15 years in good health. The sequencing input was blood. This chain connects TRBV27 to TRBJ1-2; no clear D gene. DNA for the CDR3: TGTGCCAGCAGACCGTTGACAAGCGCTAACTATGGCTACACCTTC. Translation: CASRPLTSANYGYTF.